This TCR beta chain was recorded in a study of T cells in Graves' hyperthyroidism and ophthalmopathy. Germline CDR1 is SGDLS and CDR2 is YYNGEE. The CDR3 spans 15 residues. Germline trimming cut 6 bases from V and 2 bases from J; bases unmatched to any gene: 9. Regions amplified from RNA transcripts were the TCR beta CDR3 regions. The TCR CDR3 first-round RT-PCR relied on the HTBI primer set. TCRdb re-derived calls from the multiplex PCR reads in MiXCR, one entry per CDR3 protein. The top ten hold around 32% of the sample, which has about 500,000 distinct CDR3 sequences, roughly a sixth seen once. The sequenced sample was blood. The chain combines TRBV9 with TRBJ2-3, with 7 bases lining up with TRBD2. This sequence was found in a woman aged 25-40 years with Graves' ophthalmopathy. The CDR3 DNA sequence: TGTGCCAGCACCCAACTAGCGTTCTCCACAGATACGCAGTATTTT. Translated: CASTQLAFSTDTQYF.